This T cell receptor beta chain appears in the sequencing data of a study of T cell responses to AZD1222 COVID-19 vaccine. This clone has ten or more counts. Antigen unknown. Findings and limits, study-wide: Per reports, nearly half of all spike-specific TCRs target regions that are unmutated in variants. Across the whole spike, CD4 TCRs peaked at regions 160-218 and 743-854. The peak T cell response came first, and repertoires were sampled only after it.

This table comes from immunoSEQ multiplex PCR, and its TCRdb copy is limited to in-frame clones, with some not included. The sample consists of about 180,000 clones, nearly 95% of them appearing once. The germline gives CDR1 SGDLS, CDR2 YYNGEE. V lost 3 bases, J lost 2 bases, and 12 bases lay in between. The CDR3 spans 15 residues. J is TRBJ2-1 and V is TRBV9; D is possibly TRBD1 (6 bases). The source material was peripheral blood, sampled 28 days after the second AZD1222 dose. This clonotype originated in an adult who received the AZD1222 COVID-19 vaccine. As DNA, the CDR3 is TGTGCCAGCAGCGACTCCTACAGGGCCTACAATGAGCAGTTCTTC. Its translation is CASSDSYRAYNEQFF. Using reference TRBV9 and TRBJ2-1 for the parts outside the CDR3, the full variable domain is DSGVTQTPKHLITATGQRVTLRCSPRSGDLSVYWYQQSLDQGLQFLIQYYNGEERAKGNILERFSAQQFPDLHSELNLSSLELGDSALYFCASSDSYRAYNEQFFGPGTRLTVL.